This is a list of T cell receptor beta chains from one sample in a study of T cell repertoires in cytomegalovirus infection. TCRdb analysed the reads with MiXCR anew, one entry per CDR3 protein. The sample contains over 450,000 distinct CDR3 sequences, over 9% of which appear only once. Sample: PBMCs. The receptor source for this set is a human donor in good health (CMV status not recorded). Some clones in this sample may be carry-over from other donors' samples. Both conserved end residues are part of each CDR3. D genes are given only for firm matches. Size tells how often a clone was seen (once, few, many) or the class of an expanded clone, and some rows leave it out.

V: TRBV28; J: TRBJ2-7; D: TRBD1; size: many; DNA: TGTGCCAGCAGTTTTACAGGGGACGCCGAGCAGTACTTC; CDR3: CASSFTGDAEQYF
V: TRBV27; J: TRBJ2-7; D: -; size: -; DNA: TGTGCCAGCAGTTTACGACTCTCGGGTAGGCGCGAGCAGTACTTC; CDR3: CASSLRLSGRREQYF
V: TRBV4-2; J: TRBJ2-5; D: TRBD2; size: few; DNA: TGTGCCAGCAGCCAACAAAGCCTAGCGGGAGGGGCCGAGACCCAGTACTTC; CDR3: CASSQQSLAGGAETQYF
V: TRBV5-5; J: TRBJ1-3; D: -; size: many; DNA: TGTGCCAGCAGCAGGGCGGACATGACGACGGATAATTTTGGAAACACCATATATTTT; CDR3: CASSRADMTTDNFGNTIYF
V: TRBV28; J: TRBJ2-2; D: -; size: many; DNA: TGTGCCAGCAGTTCCCCGGGGCGTTCTTGGACCGGGGAGCTGTTTTTT; CDR3: CASSSPGRSWTGELFF
V: TRBV12-5; J: TRBJ1-5; D: -; size: many; DNA: TGTGCTTCCCGAGGGGGTCCTTTCGGGAATCAGCCCCAGCATTTT; CDR3: CASRGGPFGNQPQHF
V: TRBV6-5; J: TRBJ2-7; D: -; size: -; DNA: TGTGCCAGCAGTTTTTCAGGGGTTGCTGAGCAGTACTTC; CDR3: CASSFSGVAEQYF
V: TRBV7-3; J: TRBJ2-3; D: -; size: many; DNA: TGTGCCAGCAGCTTAAGACGGGTAGGCCCTGGCACAGATACGCAGTATTTT; CDR3: CASSLRRVGPGTDTQYF
V: TRBV28; J: TRBJ1-2; D: -; size: many; DNA: TGTGCCAGCAAGGGGGGGAGTTCAGGGAACTATGGCTACACCTTC; CDR3: CASKGGSSGNYGYTF
V: TRBV12-3/TRBV12-4; J: TRBJ2-7; D: -; size: many; DNA: TGTGCCAGCAGTCCCGGGACGGAGACCTACGAGCAGTACTTC; CDR3: CASSPGTETYEQYF
V: TRBV3-1; J: TRBJ2-7; D: -; size: -; DNA: TGTGCCAGCAGCAAAATTGGACGGGACGAGCAGTACTTC; CDR3: CASSKIGRDEQYF
V: TRBV10-3; J: TRBJ2-7; D: -; size: many; DNA: TGTGCCATCAGCGGCAGGGGATACGAGCAGTACTTC; CDR3: CAISGRGYEQYF
V: TRBV29-1; J: TRBJ2-6; D: -; size: many; DNA: TGCAGCGTTGAACGAAGGGCGCCAGAGTCTGGGGCCAACGTCCTGACTTTC; CDR3: CSVERRAPESGANVLTF
V: TRBV12-3/TRBV12-4; J: TRBJ1-1; D: -; size: many; DNA: TGTGCCAGCAGTTTACTGGCGGACACTGAAGCTTTCTTT; CDR3: CASSLLADTEAFF
V: TRBV29-1; J: TRBJ1-6; D: -; size: many; DNA: TGCAGCGTTGGGACATCCCGTAATTCACCCCTCCACTTT; CDR3: CSVGTSRNSPLHF
V: TRBV7-9; J: TRBJ1-6; D: -; size: many; DNA: TGTGCCAGCAGCTTAGCAGGAGTTAATTCACCCCTCCACTTT; CDR3: CASSLAGVNSPLHF
V: TRBV11-2; J: TRBJ1-1; D: -; size: -; DNA: TGTGCCAGCAGCTCCACAGGGAGCACCTTAAACACTGAAGCTTTCTTT; CDR3: CASSSTGSTLNTEAFF
V: TRBV6-6; J: TRBJ1-1; D: -; size: -; DNA: TGTGCCAGCCCACGGGTTGGACACCTTGAAGCTTTCTTT; CDR3: CASPRVGHLEAFF
V: TRBV7-6; J: TRBJ1-6; D: -; size: many; DNA: TGTGCCAGCAGCTTAGCAGGGGCTGGATCACCCCTCCACTTT; CDR3: CASSLAGAGSPLHF
V: TRBV12-3/TRBV12-4; J: TRBJ1-2; D: TRBD1; size: -; DNA: TGTGCCAGCAGTTCGACAGGGATCTATGGCTACACCTTC; CDR3: CASSSTGIYGYTF
V: TRBV2; J: TRBJ2-2; D: TRBD2; size: many; DNA: TGTGCCAGCAGTGTTGTCGGACTAGCCGGGGAGCTGTTTTTT; CDR3: CASSVVGLAGELFF
V: TRBV9; J: TRBJ2-1; D: TRBD1; size: -; DNA: TGTGCCAGCAGCGTCCAGGACAGGGGTCACTACAATGAGCAGTTCTTC; CDR3: CASSVQDRGHYNEQFF
V: TRBV6-2/TRBV6-3; J: TRBJ1-5; D: -; size: few; DNA: TGTGCCAGCAGTTACTCATCCGAGAATCAGCCCCAGCATTTT; CDR3: CASSYSSENQPQHF
V: TRBV29-1; J: TRBJ2-1; D: -; size: few; DNA: TGCAGCACCCGGGGGGCGTACAATGAGCAGTTCTTC; CDR3: CSTRGAYNEQFF
V: TRBV20-1; J: TRBJ2-5; D: TRBD1; size: few; DNA: TGCAGTGCTAGAGGGACAGGGCGAGAGACCCAGTACTTC; CDR3: CSARGTGRETQYF
V: TRBV27; J: TRBJ2-7; D: -; size: many; DNA: TGTGCCAGCAGTCTACAGGGACCGTGGACGTCCTACGAGCAGTACTTC; CDR3: CASSLQGPWTSYEQYF
V: TRBV14; J: TRBJ2-4; D: -; size: many; DNA: TGTGCCAGCAGCCAAGGGACAACCAAAAACATTCAGTACTTC; CDR3: CASSQGTTKNIQYF
V: TRBV4-1; J: TRBJ2-1; D: TRBD2; size: few; DNA: TGCGCCAGCAGTTTACTAGCGGGAGTCGGGGATGAGCAGTTCTTC; CDR3: CASSLLAGVGDEQFF
V: TRBV3-1; J: TRBJ1-2; D: TRBD1; size: few; DNA: TGTGCCAGCAGTCCCGAGGCAGGGGGTATCGGCTACACCTTC; CDR3: CASSPEAGGIGYTF
V: TRBV7-6; J: TRBJ2-3; D: -; size: many; DNA: TGTGCCAGCACGGACAGCACAGATACGCAGTATTTT; CDR3: CASTDSTDTQYF
V: TRBV6-1; J: TRBJ2-1; D: -; size: many; DNA: TGTGCCAGTAGACAGTCGAGCTCCTACAATGAGCAGTTCTTC; CDR3: CASRQSSSYNEQFF
V: TRBV7-2; J: TRBJ2-5; D: -; size: many; DNA: TGTGCCAGCAGCTTAAACCCCCCAGGGACCGAGACCCAGTACTTC; CDR3: CASSLNPPGTETQYF
V: TRBV18; J: TRBJ1-1; D: -; size: many; DNA: TGTGCCAGCTCACTACAGGTGACGAACACTGAAGCTTTCTTT; CDR3: CASSLQVTNTEAFF
V: TRBV9; J: TRBJ1-2; D: -; size: -; DNA: TGTGCCAGCAGCCCCAACACTGGGAACTATGGCTACACCTTC; CDR3: CASSPNTGNYGYTF